This T cell receptor beta chain was found in a study of T-cell memory formation after mild COVID-19. Study background: The TCR clusters were mostly specific to one donor.

Study outcomes and limitations: Memory from before infection featured some responding clones, which suggests cross-reactive memory joined. CD4/CD8 balance characterized clones contracting day 15 to 85, and CD4+ skew characterized later expanders.

This clonotype has ten or more counts. Its cognate antigen is unknown. Constant-segment primers served in 5'RACE that generated TCR alpha and TCR beta cDNA libraries bearing sample barcodes and UMIs. TCRdb fed the 5' RACE reads into MiXCR, producing one record per CDR3 protein. Here the sample spans fewer than 250,000 distinct CDR3 sequences, approximately 10% being singletons. Sequenced material: PBMCs or a T cell subset sorted from them (not recorded which). This clonotype was obtained from a young man who had mild COVID-19 (a few samples of this study predate the infection). Cell type and time point are not known.

In nucleotides, the CDR3 is TGTGCCAGCAGTTCCCTATCCGGGACAGGGGTGGATGAGCAGTTCTTC. Translated: CASSSLSGTGVDEQFF. The gene calls are TRBV5-4 and TRBJ2-1; 10 bases align to TRBD1. The CDR3 has 16 amino acids. Per germline, CDR1 SGHNT and CDR2 YYREEE (reference sequence). V dropped 5 bases and J dropped 8; count of bases not matched to a gene: 13.